This TCR beta chain emerged from a study of cytomegalovirus exposure and HLA in healthy donors. Researchers ran the PCR with 60 Vbeta and 13 Jbeta primers. Here immunoSEQ multiplex PCR was the method, and the copy in TCRdb shows in-frame clones only, minus some. The repertoire holds over 100,000 clones, with over 60% as singletons. Germline V gene sequence: CDR1 SGHVS, CDR2 FNYEAQ. J lost 4 bases, V lost 4 bases, and 4 bases had no gene match. The length of the CDR3 is 15 residues. In this sample, this clone turned up a few times. Its antigen is as yet unknown. General study points: The later analysis indicated that the majority of CMV-associated TCR beta chains appeared HLA-restricted. There were 150 to 200 TCR beta chains listed as cytomegalovirus-associated. Analysis performed later showed TCR beta chains linked to HLA being more clonally expanded than equally common others.

The receptor comes from a male donor in good health and CMV-seropositive. V and J are TRBV7-6 and TRBJ2-3; 11 nucleotides align to TRBD2. Sequenced material: PBMCs. The CDR3 sequence: CASSSLAGGADTQYF. Here the CDR3 DNA reads TGTGCCAGCAGCTCGCTAGCGGGAGGAGCAGATACGCAGTATTTT.